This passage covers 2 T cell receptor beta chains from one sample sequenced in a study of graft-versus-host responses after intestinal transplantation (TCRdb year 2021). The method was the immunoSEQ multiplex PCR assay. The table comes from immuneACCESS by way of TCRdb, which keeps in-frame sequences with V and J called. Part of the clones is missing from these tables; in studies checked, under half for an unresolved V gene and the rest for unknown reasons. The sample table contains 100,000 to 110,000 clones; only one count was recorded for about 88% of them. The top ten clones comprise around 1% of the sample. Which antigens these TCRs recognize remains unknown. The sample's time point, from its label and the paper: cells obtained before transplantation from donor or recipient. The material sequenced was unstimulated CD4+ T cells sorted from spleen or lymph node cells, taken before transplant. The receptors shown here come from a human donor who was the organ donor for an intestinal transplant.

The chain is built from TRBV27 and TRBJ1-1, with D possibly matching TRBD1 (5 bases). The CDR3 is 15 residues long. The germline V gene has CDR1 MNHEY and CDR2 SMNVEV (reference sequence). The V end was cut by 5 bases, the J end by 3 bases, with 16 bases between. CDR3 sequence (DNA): TGTGCCAGCAGTCCACGGACATTGGGGGACACTGAAGCTTTCTTT. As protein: CASSPRTLGDTEAFF.

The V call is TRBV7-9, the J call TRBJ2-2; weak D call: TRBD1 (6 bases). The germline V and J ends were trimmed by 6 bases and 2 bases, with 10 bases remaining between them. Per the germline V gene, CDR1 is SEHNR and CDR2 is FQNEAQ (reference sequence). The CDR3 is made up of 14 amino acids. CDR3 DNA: TGTGCCAGCAGTAGCAGGGGAAACACCGGGGAGCTGTTTTTT. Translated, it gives CASSSRGNTGELFF.